A single sample is the source of the 11 T cell receptor beta chains below, sequenced in a study of blood T cell repertoires in COVID-19. Here immunoSEQ multiplex PCR was the method, and the copy in TCRdb shows in-frame clones only, minus some. This sample has roughly 450,000 clones, with less than 95% found just once. Sequenced: PBMCs or T cells enriched from blood (not recorded which). These receptors all come from a man younger than 30 who had recovered from COVID-19.

The gene calls are TRBV29-1 and TRBJ2-2; D is possibly TRBD2 (6 bases). Germline V gives CDR1 SQVTM, CDR2 ANQGSEA. V gave up 5 bases and J gave up 4 bases, with 11 bases separating them. The CDR3 covers 13 residues. The CDR3 is CSVFPGATGELFF. CDR3 nucleotide sequence: TGCAGCGTTTTCCCGGGAGCCACCGGGGAGCTGTTTTTT.

The chain recombines TRBV19 with TRBJ2-1; possible D gene TRBD2, 6 bases. This CDR3 has 12 amino acids. Trimming cost V 5 bases and J 9 bases, with 11 bases left between them. In germline, CDR1 is LNHDA, CDR2 SQIVND (reference sequence). CDR3: CASSQRAGEQFF. The CDR3 DNA reads as TGTGCCAGTAGTCAGCGGGCAGGTGAGCAGTTCTTC.

This clone was recorded only once. The chain employs TRBV5-4 and TRBJ2-1; perhaps TRBD2 as D (5 bases). V dropped 0 bases and J dropped 9 bases, with 7 bases sitting between them. This CDR3 comprises 12 residues. Germline V gives CDR1 SGHNT, CDR2 YYREEE (reference sequence). CDR3 coding DNA: TGTGCCAGCAGCTTGGATCGGGGTGAGCAGTTCTTC. Encoded protein: CASSLDRGEQFF.

The gene calls are TRBV6-1 and TRBJ2-1; 7 nucleotides agree with TRBD2. The CDR3 runs to 14 residues. From germline, CDR1 is MNHNS and CDR2 SASEGT. Trimming took 2 bases from V and 4 from J; bases not matched to a gene: 2. The CDR3, as DNA: TGTGCCAGCAGTGAACGGCGGGGGTACAATGAGCAGTTCTTC. As protein: CASSERRGYNEQFF.

The chain carries TRBV5-1 and TRBJ2-3; D is undetermined. Looked up from germline, CDR1 is SGHRS and CDR2 is YFSETQ. The CDR3 has 16 amino acids. V dropped 3 bases and J dropped 0 bases, with 14 bases sitting between them. The CDR3 loop is CASSSGSSTSTDTQYF. CDR3 sequence (DNA): TGCGCCAGCAGCTCCGGGTCGTCGACGAGCACAGATACGCAGTATTTT.

This chain uses TRBV9 with TRBJ1-1; unclear D gene. Germline-derived CDR1 and CDR2 are SGDLS and YYNGEE. CDR3 size: 13 residues. Trimming took off 2 bases at V and 7 bases at J, with 12 bases between the two ends. The CDR3 spells CASSVWEDGEAFF. The CDR3 coding sequence is TGTGCCAGCAGCGTTTGGGAGGACGGTGAAGCTTTCTTT. The full variable domain, with the rest looked up from reference TRBV9 and TRBJ1-1, is DSGVTQTPKHLITATGQRVTLRCSPRSGDLSVYWYQQSLDQGLQFLIQYYNGEERAKGNILERFSAQQFPDLHSELNLSSLELGDSALYFCASSVWEDGEAFFGQGTRLTVV.

This sequence joins TRBV30 and TRBJ1-2; tentative D call: TRBD1 (6 bases). The CDR3 runs to 13 residues. V was shortened by 2 bases and J by 6 bases, with 13 bases between the two germline ends. Germline V gives CDR1 GTSNPN, CDR2 SVGIG (reference sequence). Written as DNA, the CDR3 is TGTGCCTGGAGTTTGCAGGGGCTGGATGGCTACACCTTC. Residues: CAWSLQGLDGYTF.

This sequence joins TRBV19 and TRBJ1-2; D may be TRBD1 (5 bases). The length of the CDR3 is 13 residues. V was cut by 5 bases and J by 9 bases, with 16 bases left in between. Germline V gives CDR1 LNHDA, CDR2 SQIVND (reference sequence). CDR3 sequence reads: CASSFAGPPRYTF. CDR3 DNA: TGTGCCAGTAGTTTCGCGGGACCGCCCCGCTACACCTTC.

V usage is TRBV2 and J usage is TRBJ2-7, with D uncertain. V was trimmed by 6 bases and J by 0 bases, leaving 6 bases between them. This CDR3 has 12 amino acids. From germline, CDR1 is SNHLY and CDR2 FYNNEI. CDR3: CASRLSSYEQYF. CDR3 coding DNA: TGTGCCAGCAGGCTCAGCTCCTACGAGCAGTACTTC. Using reference TRBV2 and TRBJ2-7 for the parts outside the CDR3, the full variable domain is EPEVTQTPSHQVTQMGQEVILRCVPISNHLYFYWYRQILGQKVEFLVSFYNNEISEKSEIFDDQFSVERPDGSNFTLKIRSTKLEDSAMYFCASRLSSYEQYFGPGTRLTVT.

This chain's CDR3 is CASSSSTQPQHF. The CDR3 coding sequence is TGTGCCAGCAGCTCCAGTACTCAGCCCCAGCATTTT. This sequence joins TRBV7-2 and TRBJ1-5; D unresolved. The germline gives CDR1 SGHTA, CDR2 FQGNSA. Trimming took 4 bases from V and 6 from J, leaving 7 bases between them. The CDR3 has 12 residues.

The CDR3, as DNA: TGTGCCAGCAGTACCATAGCGGGGGGAACCACAGATACGCAGTATTTT. It translates to CASSTIAGGTTDTQYF. The chain carries TRBV27 and TRBJ2-3, with 10 bases matching TRBD2. The V gene's germline CDR1 is MNHEY and CDR2 SMNVEV (reference sequence). This CDR3 has 16 amino acids. J lost 2 bases, V lost 5 bases, and 7 bases had no gene match.